The T cell receptor beta chain under discussion was sequenced for a study of beta chain features in type 1 diabetes. The study, taken as a whole, reports: Still unanswered here is whether HLA type influences TCRB rearrangement. Type 1 diabetes patients showed a moderate but significant shortening of TCRB CDR3s in all four CD4+ subsets. Naive, central memory and regulatory TCRB repertoires appeared more similar among patients than healthy donors.

The isolated RNA, all of it, was reverse transcribed, so expressed TCRB transcripts were what got sequenced. Sequencing used immunoSEQ multiplex PCR; TCRdb keeps in-frame clones, though not all of them. Of about 230,000 clones listed, roughly 9.6% were seen once; the top ten hold about 0.037%. A few counts support this clone. Its antigen is unidentified. There are 15 residues in the CDR3. In germline, CDR1 is WSHSY, CDR2 SAAADI. The germline V and J ends were trimmed by 6 bases and 0 bases, with 13 bases remaining between them. The gene calls are TRBV10-2 and TRBJ2-3, with D possibly TRBD1 on 6 matching bases. Sequences were obtained from naive CD4+ T cells from blood. The sequence was collected from a woman younger than 35 in good health. The CDR3 is CASSGTFSSTDTQYF. The CDR3, as DNA: TGCGCCAGCAGCGGGACATTCTCTAGCACAGATACGCAGTATTTT.